A single sample is the source of the 17 T cell receptor beta chains below, sequenced in a study of blood T cell repertoires in COVID-19. Clones were read by immunoSEQ multiplex PCR, and TCRdb kept only the in-frame ones, dropping some. The repertoire includes about 260,000 clones, around 87% of them detected once, and over 1.2% sits in the top ten. The source material was peripheral blood. Receptor source: a woman aged 40 to 49 who had recovered from COVID-19.

The chain is built from TRBV9 and TRBJ1-2; 12 bases match TRBD1. CDR1 and CDR2 (germline): SGDLS, YYNGEE. The CDR3 runs to 15 residues. The ends lost 2 bases at V and 8 bases at J; junction bases unmatched: 7. The CDR3 sequence is CASSVGGTGGRGYTF. As DNA, the CDR3 is TGTGCCAGCAGCGTTGGAGGGACAGGGGGCCGAGGCTACACCTTC.

The chain couples TRBV28 to TRBJ2-2, with D unclear. V was trimmed by 7 bases and J by 8 bases, leaving 11 bases between them. The germline V gene has CDR1 MDHEN and CDR2 SYDVKM. The CDR3 has 12 amino acids. CDR3 sequence (DNA): TGTGCCAGCATAGGAGCCCAGGGGGAGCTGTTTTTT. Protein sequence: CASIGAQGELFF.

The chain carries TRBV7-2 and TRBJ2-1; the match to TRBD1 covers 9 bases. This CDR3 comprises 17 residues. The germline gives CDR1 SGHTA, CDR2 FQGNSA. Unmatched junction bases numbered 12, after V lost 5 bases and J lost 4 bases. The CDR3 nucleotides read TGTGCCAGCAGCCCCGGGACAGGGAGGGAGGATTACAATGAGCAGTTCTTC. It encodes CASSPGTGREDYNEQFF.

The chain has TRBV4-1 and TRBJ1-6; 7 positions match TRBD1. This CDR3 is built from 17 residues. The junction had 6 bases not matched to a gene; V was cut back by 0 bases and J by 4 bases. CDR1 is MGHRA and CDR2 is YSYEKL in the germline V gene. The CDR3 DNA follows: TGCGCCAGCAGCCAAGATCCCCCGACAGGGTATAATTCACCCCTCCACTTT. As protein: CASSQDPPTGYNSPLHF.

The CDR3 loop is CASSRGPPRDTEAFF. The CDR3 coding sequence is TGTGCCAGCAGTAGAGGACCTCCGAGGGATACTGAAGCTTTCTTT. The chain recombines TRBV6-5 with TRBJ1-1, with D unclear. Looked up from germline, CDR1 is MNHEY and CDR2 is SVGAGI. V dropped 5 bases and J dropped 5 bases, with 18 bases sitting between them. This CDR3 region has 15 residues.

The chain employs TRBV7-2 and TRBJ1-1; 11 nucleotides agree with TRBD1. The CDR3 totals 17 residues. Germline V gene lookup returns CDR1 SGHTA and CDR2 FQGNSA. V shed 8 bases, J shed 1 base, and the junction held 12 bases outside the gene matches. The CDR3 DNA sequence: TGTGCCAGCGGACTTAGGACAGGGGGCAGACCGAACACTGAAGCTTTCTTT. It translates to CASGLRTGGRPNTEAFF.

The chain combines TRBV27 with TRBJ1-5; tentatively, D is TRBD1 (6 bases). V was clipped by 4 bases and J by 6 bases, with 13 bases between them. Germline CDR1 reads MNHEY; CDR2 reads SMNVEV (reference sequence). The CDR3 runs to 14 residues. The CDR3, as DNA: TGTGCCAGCAGTTCAACAGGGATGCTTCAGCCCCAGCATTTT. Protein: CASSSTGMLQPQHF.

CDR3 in amino acids: CASSLGTGRDTEAFF. The CDR3 coding sequence is TGTGCCAGCAGCTTAGGGACAGGGCGAGACACTGAAGCTTTCTTT. The V gene is TRBV7-6, the J gene TRBJ1-1, with 8 bases matching TRBD1. The CDR3 covers 15 residues. The germline V gene has CDR1 SGHVS and CDR2 FNYEAQ. After removal of 1 base from V and 3 bases from J, the junction contained 4 bases not matched to a gene.

V gene TRBV5-1 combines with J gene TRBJ2-1; 13 nucleotides align to TRBD2. V shed 2 bases, J shed 10 bases, and the junction held 6 bases outside the gene matches. CDR1 is SGHRS and CDR2 is YFSETQ in the germline V gene. The CDR3 runs 15 residues. In nucleotides, the CDR3 is TGCGCCAGCAGCTTCGGGACTAGCGGGGCCTCGGAGCAGTTCTTC. This encodes CASSFGTSGASEQFF.

The V and J genes are TRBV27 and TRBJ2-1; 7 bases align to TRBD1. The CDR3 spans 15 residues. Germline CDR1 and CDR2: MNHEY and SMNVEV (reference sequence). The junction had 8 bases not matched to a gene; V was cut back by 3 bases and J by 6 bases. The CDR3 spells CASSFGTTGVNEQFF. CDR3 coding DNA: TGTGCCAGCAGTTTTGGGACCACAGGGGTCAATGAGCAGTTCTTC.

V is TRBV3-1 (or the pseudogene TRBV3-2) and J is TRBJ2-2; the match to TRBD2 covers 9 bases. Germline CDR1 reads LGHDT; CDR2 reads YNNKEL (reference sequence). V was clipped by 0 bases and J by 8 bases; unmatched bases: 10. The CDR3 extends over 17 amino acids. The CDR3 nucleotides are TGTGCCAGCAGCCAAGAAGCGGGGGGCTCCCCGGGGGGGGAGCTGTTTTTT. This encodes CASSQEAGGSPGGELFF.

This chain connects TRBV10-2 to TRBJ2-7; 7 bases are a match to TRBD1. Germline values: CDR1 WSHSY, CDR2 SAAADI. This CDR3 spans 13 amino acids. The V segment lost 5 bases and the J segment 3 bases; nucleotides outside the gene matches: 4. The CDR3 nucleotides are TGCGCCAGCAGTCCCTACAGGGGCTACGAGCAGTACTTC. It yields the protein CASSPYRGYEQYF.

CDR3 loop: CASSRGTGGYEQYF. CDR3 nucleotide sequence: TGTGCCAGCAGTCGGGGGACAGGGGGCTACGAGCAGTACTTC. The V gene is TRBV11-2, the J gene TRBJ2-7; 11 bases match TRBD1. This CDR3 is built from 14 residues. Germline CDR1 reads SGHAT; CDR2 reads FQNNGV. Germline trimming cut 6 bases from V and 3 bases from J; bases unmatched to any gene: 4. Complete variable domain (other parts from reference TRBV11-2 and TRBJ2-7): EAGVAQSPRYKIIEKRQSVAFWCNPISGHATLYWYQQILGQGPKLLIQFQNNGVVDDSQLPKDRFSAERLKGVDSTLKIQPAKLEDSAVYLCASSRGTGGYEQYFGPGTRLTVT.

This clone was counted between two and nine times. The chain recombines TRBV5-4 with TRBJ1-2; 10 bases map to TRBD1. The CDR3 spans 13 residues. After removal of 5 bases from V and 5 bases from J, the junction contained 3 bases not matched to a gene. Per the germline V gene, CDR1 is SGHNT and CDR2 is YYREEE (reference sequence). The CDR3 loop is CASREGQGYGYTF. The DNA of the CDR3 is TGTGCCAGCAGGGAGGGACAGGGGTATGGCTACACCTTC.

The V gene is TRBV28, the J gene TRBJ1-5; 12 bases match TRBD1. This CDR3 has 16 amino acids. Germline trimming cut 5 bases from V and 5 bases from J; bases unmatched to any gene: 7. Germline V gene sequence: CDR1 MDHEN, CDR2 SYDVKM. CDR3 in DNA: TGTGCCAGCAGTCGGGACAGGGGGCGGTATGATCAGCCCCAGCATTTT. It specifies CASSRDRGRYDQPQHF.

The V and J genes are TRBV7-8 and TRBJ1-2, with D uncertain. Germline CDR1 and CDR2: SGHVS and FQNEAQ. The V gene lost 4 bases and the J gene lost 0 bases, with 9 bases spanning the gap. The CDR3 covers 14 residues. The CDR3 bases are TGTGCCAGCAGCTCTTTCGGGGCTAACTATGGCTACACCTTC. Translation: CASSSFGANYGYTF.

CDR3 region: CASNDRGLGVDSPLHF. CDR3 in DNA: TGTGCCAGCAACGACAGGGGATTAGGGGTGGATTCACCCCTCCACTTT. V usage is TRBV5-6 and J usage is TRBJ1-6, with 8 bases identical to TRBD1. CDR3 length equals 16 residues. Germline-derived CDR1 and CDR2 are SGHDT and YYEEEE. V lost 6 bases to trimming and J lost 8 bases; unmatched junction nucleotides: 13.